This TCR beta chain was sequenced during a study of shared clonotypes between healthy human individuals. Overall study: Three CD4 naive, three CD4 memory, two CD8 naive and one CD8 memory plate were used per donor.

Overall study results and limits: Naive subsets tended to show greater estimated richness than memory subsets. Relative to their counterparts shared across all four donors, non-shared clonotypes exhibited diminished generation probabilities. Shared across a few donors were approximately 5% of the naive CD4 clonotypes.

As concerns this clone: Its antigen is still unknown.

Germline V lookup: CDR1 SEHNR, CDR2 FQNEAQ (reference sequence). The CDR3 runs to 14 residues. Deletions cut 0 bases from V and 4 bases from J, with 7 bases between. The repertoire was sequenced with immunoSEQ multiplex PCR; TCRdb's copy has only in-frame clones and lacks some. Among about 510,000 clones, 90% to 96% were seen once, and the ten largest hold approximately 0.062%. The V call is TRBV7-9, the J call TRBJ2-1; no definite D call. The receptor's source is a woman aged 30 to 39 in good health. Input material: naive CD4+ T cells sorted from blood. This sample's subset: CD45RA+ positively selected. The CDR3 region is CASSLAARYNEQFF. CDR3 in DNA: TGTGCCAGCAGCTTAGCGGCCCGTTACAATGAGCAGTTCTTC. Full variable domain (missing parts from reference TRBV7-9 and TRBJ2-1): DTGVSQNPRHKITKRGQNVTFRCDPISEHNRLYWYRQTLGQGPEFLTYFQNEAQLEKSRLLSDRFSAERPKGSFSTLEIQRTEQGDSAMYLCASSLAARYNEQFFGPGTRLTVL.